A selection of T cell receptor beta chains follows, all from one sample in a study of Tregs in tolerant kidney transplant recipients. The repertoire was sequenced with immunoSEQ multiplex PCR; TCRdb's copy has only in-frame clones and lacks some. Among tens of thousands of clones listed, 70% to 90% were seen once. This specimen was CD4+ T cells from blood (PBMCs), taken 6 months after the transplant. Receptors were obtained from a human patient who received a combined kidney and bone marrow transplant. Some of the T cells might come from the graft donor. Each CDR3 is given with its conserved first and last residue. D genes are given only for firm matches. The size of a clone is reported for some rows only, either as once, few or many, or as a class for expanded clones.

TGTGCCAGCAGCCGGACAGGGGCGATCACCGGGGAGCTGTTTTTT | CASSRTGAITGELFF | TRBD1 | . | TRBJ2-2 | TRBV7-8
TGTGCCTCCCACAGGACTAGCGGGCTCTCCTACGAGCAGTACTTC | CASHRTSGLSYEQYF | TRBD2 | . | TRBJ2-7 | TRBV2
TGTGCCAGCAGCTTAGATGGAGCTGCCTACGAGCAGTACTTC | CASSLDGAAYEQYF | . | . | TRBJ2-7 | TRBV7-2
TGTGCCAGTAGTACTCGAGGAGGGCATTGGGATGCTTTCTTT | CASSTRGGHWDAFF | . | . | TRBJ1-1 | TRBV19
TGTGCCAGCAGCTTGTGGAGATCGACAACTAATGAAAAACTGTTTTTT | CASSLWRSTTNEKLFF | . | few | TRBJ1-4 | TRBV7-9
TGCGCCAGCAGCCAAGATGTCAGGGCCTATAATTCACCCCTCCACTTT | CASSQDVRAYNSPLHF | . | . | TRBJ1-6 | TRBV4-3
TGCAGCGTTGAACCGTGGGGCTCCCAAGAGACCCAGTACTTC | CSVEPWGSQETQYF | . | few | TRBJ2-5 | TRBV29-1
TGTGCCAGCGGGAGTTCACGGGAGACCCAGTACTTC | CASGSSRETQYF | . | once | TRBJ2-5 | TRBV13
TGTGCCAGCAGCCAAGGCAAGCGGCAGTTCTTC | CASSQGKRQFF | . | once | TRBJ2-1 | TRBV14
TGTGCCAGCGGGGTAGCGGGGGGCCGAGAGACCCAGTACTTC | CASGVAGGRETQYF | TRBD2 | . | TRBJ2-5 | TRBV25-1
TGTGCCAGCTCACCCGCTCGGGGTCAGCCCCAGCATTTT | CASSPARGQPQHF | . | . | TRBJ1-5 | TRBV18
TGTGCCAGCAGCTGGCTCGGAGATAGGTACGAGCAGTACTTC | CASSWLGDRYEQYF | . | . | TRBJ2-7 | TRBV5-8
TGTGCCAGACCCAGGGACAGGGAAAACACTGAAGCTTTCTTT | CARPRDRENTEAFF | TRBD1 | . | TRBJ1-1 | TRBV19
TGCGCCAGCAGGGCCGGGACTAGCGGGAACAATGAGCAGTTCTTC | CASRAGTSGNNEQFF | TRBD2 | . | TRBJ2-1 | TRBV5-1
TGTGCCAGCAGTTACTCGAACAGGGGGCTGTCTGGCTACACCTTC | CASSYSNRGLSGYTF | TRBD1 | . | TRBJ1-2 | TRBV6-5
TGTGCCAGCAGCCGTCGTTGGCAGGGGAACACAGATACGCAGTATTTT | CASSRRWQGNTDTQYF | . | few | TRBJ2-3 | TRBV5-8
TGTGCCAGCAGCTTAGTAGGCAGGGCAGGGAGGGGCAATGAGCAGTTCTTC | CASSLVGRAGRGNEQFF | TRBD2 | few | TRBJ2-1 | TRBV7-8
TGTGCCAGCAGTGGCAGGGCGCCTGGAAACACCATATATTTT | CASSGRAPGNTIYF | . | . | TRBJ1-3 | TRBV6-1
TGTGCCTGGAAAAAGACAGGGGAGTCCCCCCTCCACTTT | CAWKKTGESPLHF | TRBD1 | . | TRBJ1-6 | TRBV30
TGTGCCAGCAGCTCCGCTAGCGGGCCTTACAATGAGCAGTTCTTC | CASSSASGPYNEQFF | TRBD2 | . | TRBJ2-1 | TRBV7-6
TGCGCCAGCAGCCAAGATGGGAATAACGGGGGGCATAATGAGCAGTTCTTC | CASSQDGNNGGHNEQFF | . | . | TRBJ2-1 | TRBV4-3
TGCGCCAGCAGCTTGAATCTCTACGAGCAGTACTTC | CASSLNLYEQYF | . | . | TRBJ2-7 | TRBV5-1
TGTGCCACCAGCAGAGTCAGGGATAATCAGCCCCAGCATTTT | CATSRVRDNQPQHF | . | . | TRBJ1-5 | TRBV15
TGTGCCAGCAGTTACTCCCGGACAGCTTCCTACGAGCAGTACTTC | CASSYSRTASYEQYF | . | . | TRBJ2-7 | TRBV6-5
TGTGCCAGCAGGGGACAAAGCAATCAGCCCCAGCATTTT | CASRGQSNQPQHF | . | . | TRBJ1-5 | TRBV2
TGTGCCATCAGCCAGGCTTCCTACGAGCAGTACTTC | CAISQASYEQYF | . | few | TRBJ2-7 | TRBV10-3
TGTGCCAGCAGCCAAGACCCTAAACGGCCCCAGCATTTT | CASSQDPKRPQHF | . | . | TRBJ1-5 | TRBV4-2
TGCGCCAGCAGCCTCCGTGTCAGGCAAGAGACCCAGTACTTC | CASSLRVRQETQYF | . | . | TRBJ2-5 | TRBV4-3
TGCAGTGCACCAGAAAATGAAAAACTGTTTTTT | CSAPENEKLFF | . | . | TRBJ1-4 | TRBV20-1
TGTGCCAGCAGCAAAGTTCGGACAGGCCCCTACGAGCAGTACTTC | CASSKVRTGPYEQYF | . | . | TRBJ2-7 | TRBV21-1
TGTGCCAGCAATACCGGGACAGGGTTAAACGAGCAGTACTTC | CASNTGTGLNEQYF | TRBD1 | . | TRBJ2-7 | TRBV6-5
TGTGCCAGCTCACCGAGACTAGCGGGAGGGCCGAAAACCTACGAGCAGTACTTC | CASSPRLAGGPKTYEQYF | TRBD2 | . | TRBJ2-7 | TRBV18
TGCGCCAGCAGCCAAGAGGGGGCTGGGTCCTACGAGCAGTACTTC | CASSQEGAGSYEQYF | . | once | TRBJ2-7 | TRBV4-3
TGTGCCAGCATCGACTCAAGACGGACTAGCGGGAGATCCCACGAGCAGTACTTC | CASIDSRRTSGRSHEQYF | TRBD2 | . | TRBJ2-7 | TRBV11-3
TGTGCCAGCAGCTTTCGGAGTTGGGCAGATACGCAGTATTTT | CASSFRSWADTQYF | . | . | TRBJ2-3 | TRBV7-2
TGTGCCAGCTCAATAAGGGGGACTAATGAAAAACTGTTTTTT | CASSIRGTNEKLFF | . | . | TRBJ1-4 | TRBV18
TGTGCCAGCAGCCTCCGGACTAGCGGGGGCACAGATACGCAGTATTTT | CASSLRTSGGTDTQYF | TRBD2 | . | TRBJ2-3 | TRBV7-2
TGCGCCAGCAGCTTGGATTATCGGGGGGAGACCCAGTACTTC | CASSLDYRGETQYF | . | . | TRBJ2-5 | TRBV5-1
TGTGCCAGCAGCTTAAACAGGGATGACACCGGGGAGCTGTTTTTT | CASSLNRDDTGELFF | . | once | TRBJ2-2 | TRBV7-3
TGTGCCACCACCCCGGGTAGTCTCTCCTACAATGAGCAGTTCTTC | CATTPGSLSYNEQFF | . | . | TRBJ2-1 | TRBV19
TGTGCCAGCTCACCACCGACAGGGGGGTCCTACGAGCAGTACTTC | CASSPPTGGSYEQYF | TRBD1 | . | TRBJ2-7 | TRBV18
TGTGCCTGGGCCCCCACTAGCGGGGGGGTTTCCTACAATGAGCAGTTCTTC | CAWAPTSGGVSYNEQFF | TRBD2 | . | TRBJ2-1 | TRBV30
TGTGCCAGCAGCCCCAGCGGGAAGAAAGAGACCCAGTACTTC | CASSPSGKKETQYF | TRBD2 | . | TRBJ2-5 | TRBV7-9
TGCGCCAGCAGCTTGGAAACTGCTGATGGCTACACCTTC | CASSLETADGYTF | . | . | TRBJ1-2 | TRBV5-1
TGTGCCTGGACCACTGGGAGGCTAGCGGCAAGCACAGATACGCAGTATTTT | CAWTTGRLAASTDTQYF | TRBD2 | . | TRBJ2-3 | TRBV30
TGTGCCAGCAGTGCTAGAGGGATCTATGGCTACACCTTC | CASSARGIYGYTF | . | . | TRBJ1-2 | TRBV25-1
TGCGCCAGCAGCCAAGGTTTACAGGGATTGGACACTGAAGCTTTCTTT | CASSQGLQGLDTEAFF | . | . | TRBJ1-1 | TRBV4-3